The source of this T cell receptor beta chain is a study of patients and donors after allogeneic stem cell transplantation. V shed 3 bases and J shed 2 bases, with 14 bases lying between them. This CDR3 spans 16 amino acids. From germline, CDR1 is DFQATT and CDR2 SNEGSKA (reference sequence). TCRdb recomputed calls from the RT-PCR reads with MiXCR, one row per CDR3 protein. The table lists roughly 940,000 distinct CDR3 sequences, roughly 18% of them singletons. The sample was blood, either unsorted or a sorted T cell fraction (not recorded which). The source of this sequence is a human donor who was either an allogeneic HSCT recipient or a stem cell or donor lymphocyte infusion donor (not recorded which). It is not recorded whose cells these are; they may come from a transplant donor. The chain uses TRBV20-1 and TRBJ1-6; D is ambiguous. As DNA, the CDR3 is TGCAGTGCTAGGAGTCGCGGGATGCCCTATAATTCACCCCTCCACTTT. Amino acid sequence: CSARSRGMPYNSPLHF.